The sequence of this TCR beta chain was determined in a study of blood T cell repertoires in COVID-19. Seattle researchers signed up patients amid active infection and tracked them longitudinally. Sequencing was performed with immunoSEQ multiplex PCR; in TCRdb, only in-frame clones are kept and a portion is missing. The sample includes some 71,000 clones, 84% of them seen just once. Trimming cost V 4 bases and J 2 bases, with 11 bases left between them. This CDR3 spans 14 amino acids. Germline values: CDR1 LGHDT, CDR2 YNNKEL (reference sequence). The clonotype was recovered from a man between 45 and 60 years old with COVID-19, enrolled during active disease. The chain links TRBV3-1 (or the pseudogene TRBV3-2) to TRBJ1-1; a weak D match, TRBD1 (5 bases). The sequencing sample was made of peripheral blood. The CDR3 DNA sequence: TGTGCCAGCAGCCCCAGGGCCTATAACACTGAAGCTTTCTTT. Its protein product is CASSPRAYNTEAFF.